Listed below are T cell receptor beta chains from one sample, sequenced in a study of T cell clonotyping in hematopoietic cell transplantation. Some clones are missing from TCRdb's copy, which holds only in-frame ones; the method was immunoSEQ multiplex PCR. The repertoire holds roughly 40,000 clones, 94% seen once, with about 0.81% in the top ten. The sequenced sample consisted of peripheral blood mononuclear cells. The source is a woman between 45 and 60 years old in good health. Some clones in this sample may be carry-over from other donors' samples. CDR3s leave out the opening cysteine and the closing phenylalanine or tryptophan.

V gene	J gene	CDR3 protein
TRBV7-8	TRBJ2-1	ASSIDDYNEQF
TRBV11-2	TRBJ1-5	ASSLDPRGHQPQH
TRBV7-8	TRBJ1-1	ASNADRVETEAF
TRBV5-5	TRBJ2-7	ASSWRWTGSEEQY
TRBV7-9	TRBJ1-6	ASSLAGINSPLH
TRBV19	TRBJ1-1	ASSITERTEAF
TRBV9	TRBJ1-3	ASTPTGGSDTIY
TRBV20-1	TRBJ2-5	SAEHQETQY
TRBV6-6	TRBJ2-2	ASSLSGAGGSGELF
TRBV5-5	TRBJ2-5	ASSLFGGLGETQY
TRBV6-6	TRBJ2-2	ASSYTDRSGELF
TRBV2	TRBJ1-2	ASSQRTVSYGYT
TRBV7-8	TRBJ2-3	ASSRSRTADTQY
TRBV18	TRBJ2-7	ASSPLQAGEGEQY
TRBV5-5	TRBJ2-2	ASSRDWGSTGELF
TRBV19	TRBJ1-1	ASALGGSEAF
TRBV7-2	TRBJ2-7	ASSIGTGKAYEQY
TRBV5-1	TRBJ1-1	ASSFGDRGTEAF
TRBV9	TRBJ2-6	ASSVVTGSGANVLT
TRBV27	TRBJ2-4	ASSLMWGTQTGKNIQY
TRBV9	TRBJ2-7	ASSVGYEQY
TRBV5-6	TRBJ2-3	ASTPNGDFTDTQY
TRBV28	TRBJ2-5	ASSRETQY
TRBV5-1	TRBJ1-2	ASSSTGVIYGYT
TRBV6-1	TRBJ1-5	ASRNPNQPQH
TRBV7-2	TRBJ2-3	ASSRQATLDTQY
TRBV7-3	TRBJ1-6	ASSFTGYSPLH
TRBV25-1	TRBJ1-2	ASSRSVYFKGYT
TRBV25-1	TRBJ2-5	ASSLAGGPEETQY
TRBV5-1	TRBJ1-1	ASSLGDGRGTEAF
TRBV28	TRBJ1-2	ASSIRPGTPYGYT
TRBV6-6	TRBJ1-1	ASSYPAGGFNTEAF
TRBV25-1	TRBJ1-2	ASSDGYGYT
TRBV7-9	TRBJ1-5	ASSRDSTGDNQPQH
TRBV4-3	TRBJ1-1	ASSQDPGVNTEAF
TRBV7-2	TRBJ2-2	AQARQGANTGELF
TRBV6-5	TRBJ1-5	ASSYRGGPQH
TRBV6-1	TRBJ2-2	ASTAGTKNTGELF
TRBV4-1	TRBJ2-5	ASSHPAQDRGFETQY
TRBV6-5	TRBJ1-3	ASSSQTGNTIY
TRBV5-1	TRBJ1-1	ASSLNRHTEAF
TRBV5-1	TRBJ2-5	ASSKTSGAQETQY
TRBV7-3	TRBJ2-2	ASTAPGTTNTGELF
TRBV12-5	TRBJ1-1	ASGLAMDRSTEAF
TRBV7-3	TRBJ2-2	ASSLQAGGNTGELF
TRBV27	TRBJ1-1	ASSPARDSWTEAF
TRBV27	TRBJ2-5	ASRLQRQETQY